The clone carrying this TCR beta chain showed up just once. Source study methods: For nucleated cells, counts were estimated from reference gene primer amplification. Clones were sequenced by immunoSEQ multiplex PCR, and TCRdb holds only the in-frame ones, with some missing. V and J calls and clone size are those listed in that table; D and trimming were worked out from the DNA. Found here are roughly 200,000 clones, 76% of them singletons; the top ten hold just over 8.5%. The data stem from a study of blood T cell repertoires in COVID-19. About the study: Samples representing acute and convalescent COVID-19 were sourced from the United States, Italy and Spain. T cells, B-cell-depleted T cells, or PBMCs supplied cDNA or gDNA.

V lost 1 base, J lost 4 bases, and 8 bases stayed unmatched. Germline V gene sequence: CDR1 LGHDT, CDR2 YNNKEL (reference sequence). The CDR3 is made up of 17 amino acids. Source material: peripheral blood. The clonotype was recovered from a woman aged 45-59 years with active or convalescent COVID-19. The J gene is TRBJ1-2, the V gene TRBV3-1 (or the pseudogene TRBV3-2), with 11 bases fitting TRBD1. CDR3 in DNA: TGTGCCAGCAGCCAAGTCTGCTGGACAGGGGGCCCCTATGGCTACACCTTC. Translated, it gives CASSQVCWTGGPYGYTF.